This record concerns one T cell receptor beta chain sequence. The data were taken from a study of control samples from healthy donors and cancer patients. Assay used: immunoSEQ multiplex PCR; TCRdb lists only in-frame clones, some missing. The sample has around 50,000 clones; 95% to 97% are singletons. CDR1 and CDR2 from the germline V gene are LNHDA and SQIVND (reference sequence). The CDR3 loop spans 13 amino acids. Trimming removed 10 bases from V and 1 base from J, with 13 bases in between. V is TRBV19 and J is TRBJ1-1, with no clear D. The origin of this receptor is a woman in her thirties in good health. Specimen: blood. CDR3 protein: CATGTQANTEAFF. CDR3 coding DNA: TGTGCCACTGGAACCCAAGCGAACACTGAAGCTTTCTTT.